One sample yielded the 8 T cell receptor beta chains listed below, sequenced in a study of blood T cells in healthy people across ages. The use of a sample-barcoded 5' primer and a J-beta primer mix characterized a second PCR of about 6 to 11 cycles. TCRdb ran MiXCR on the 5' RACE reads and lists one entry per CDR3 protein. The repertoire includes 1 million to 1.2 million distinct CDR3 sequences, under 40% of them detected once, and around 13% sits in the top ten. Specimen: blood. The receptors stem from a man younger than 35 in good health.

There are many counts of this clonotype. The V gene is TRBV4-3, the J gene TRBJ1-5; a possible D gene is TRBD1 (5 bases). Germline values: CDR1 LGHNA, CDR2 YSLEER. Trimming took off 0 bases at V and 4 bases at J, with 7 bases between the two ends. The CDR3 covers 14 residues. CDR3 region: CASSQEGGNQPQHF. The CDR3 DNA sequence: TGCGCCAGCAGCCAAGAGGGGGGGAATCAGCCCCAGCATTTT.

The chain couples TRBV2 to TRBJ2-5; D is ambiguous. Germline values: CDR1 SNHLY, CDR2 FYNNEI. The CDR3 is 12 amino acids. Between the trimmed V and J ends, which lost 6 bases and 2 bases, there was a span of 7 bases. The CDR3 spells CASRVHQETQYF. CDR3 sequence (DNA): TGTGCCAGCAGGGTCCATCAAGAGACCCAGTACTTC.

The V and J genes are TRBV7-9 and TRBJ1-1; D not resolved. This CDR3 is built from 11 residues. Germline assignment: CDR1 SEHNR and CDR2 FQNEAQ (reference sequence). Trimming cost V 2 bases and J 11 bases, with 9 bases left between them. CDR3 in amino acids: CASSLFGDAFF. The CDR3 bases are TGTGCCAGCAGCTTATTTGGAGACGCTTTCTTT. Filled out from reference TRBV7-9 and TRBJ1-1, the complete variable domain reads DTGVSQNPRHKITKRGQNVTFRCDPISEHNRLYWYRQTLGQGPEFLTYFQNEAQLEKSRLLSDRFSAERPKGSFSTLEIQRTEQGDSAMYLCASSLFGDAFFGQGTRLTVV.

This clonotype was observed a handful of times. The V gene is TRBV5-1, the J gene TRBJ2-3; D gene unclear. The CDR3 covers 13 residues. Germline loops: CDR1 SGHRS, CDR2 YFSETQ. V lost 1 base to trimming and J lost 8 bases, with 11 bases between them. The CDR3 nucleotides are TGCGCCAGCAGCTTGTCCCGAGTCTCTACGCAGTATTTT. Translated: CASSLSRVSTQYF.

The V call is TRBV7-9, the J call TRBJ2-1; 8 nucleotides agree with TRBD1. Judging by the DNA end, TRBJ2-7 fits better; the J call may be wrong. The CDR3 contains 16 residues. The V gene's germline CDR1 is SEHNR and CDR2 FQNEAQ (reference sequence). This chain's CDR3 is CASSSDRGEGYNEQYF. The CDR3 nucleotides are TGTGCCAGCAGCTCCGACAGGGGCGAGGGTTACAATGAGCAGTACTTC.

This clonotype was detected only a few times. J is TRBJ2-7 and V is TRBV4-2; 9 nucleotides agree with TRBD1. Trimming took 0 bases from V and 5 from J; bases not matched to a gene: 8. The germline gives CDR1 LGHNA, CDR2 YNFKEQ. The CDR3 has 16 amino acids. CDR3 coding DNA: TGTGCCAGCAGCCAAGAGACAGGGACAGGGACCCACGAGCAGTACTTC. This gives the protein CASSQETGTGTHEQYF.

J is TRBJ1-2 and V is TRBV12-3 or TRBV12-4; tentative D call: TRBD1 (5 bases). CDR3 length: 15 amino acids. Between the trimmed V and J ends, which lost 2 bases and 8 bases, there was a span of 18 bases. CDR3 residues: CASSLSYRGEYGYTF. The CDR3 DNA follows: TGTGCCAGCAGTTTAAGTTATAGGGGAGAGTACGGCTACACCTTC.

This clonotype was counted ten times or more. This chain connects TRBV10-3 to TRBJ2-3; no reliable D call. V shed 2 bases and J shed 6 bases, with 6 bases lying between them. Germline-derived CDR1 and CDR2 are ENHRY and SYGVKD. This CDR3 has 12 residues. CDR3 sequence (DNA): TGTGCCATCAGTGAGGGTCTTGATACGCAGTATTTT. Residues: CAISEGLDTQYF.